This record concerns one T cell receptor (beta chain) sequence. The antigen remains unidentified. This sample was taken from a study of monozygotic twins with inflammatory bowel disease. Study-level points and caveats: Support was absent for any single strong signal or clonotype linked to IBD.

No sorting of T cells preceded isolation of total RNA from whole blood. UMIs were attached via template switching, each with a 6-nucleotide sample barcode. With the 5' RACE reads reprocessed, TCRdb shows one record per CDR3 protein and no DNA. In total, the table holds about 300,000 distinct CDR3 sequences. The clonotype was recovered from a human donor with ulcerative colitis or Crohn's disease, or a healthy co-twin of an affected twin (not recorded which). Sequenced material: blood.

The CDR3 here is CASRAGLAGVHEQFF. V and J are TRBV2 and TRBJ2-1; the D call from TCRdb, TRBD2, cannot be confirmed without DNA. This CDR3 is 15 amino acids long. Germline lookup yields CDR1 SNHLY and CDR2 FYNNEI.